This T cell receptor beta chain appears in the sequencing data of a study of OX40 agonist ivuxolimab in advanced cancers. The assay was immunoSEQ multiplex PCR, and TCRdb's table has in-frame clones only and misses some. The sample consists of tens of thousands of clones, 85% to 95% of them appearing once. The material was CD4+ or CD8+ T cells sorted from blood, obtained in a trial of the OX40 agonist ivuxolimab. This TCR came from an adult with an advanced solid tumor such as melanoma, head and neck, liver or kidney cancer.

CDR3 DNA: TGTGCCAGCAGTTCCGGAAGGGGGGCCAGGGGCTACGAGCAGTACTTC. Translating gives CASSSGRGARGYEQYF. The chain recombines TRBV27 with TRBJ2-7; either TRBD1 or TRBD2 may supply D (6 bases each). Germline CDR1 reads MNHEY; CDR2 reads SMNVEV (reference sequence). Trimming removed 4 bases from V and 3 bases from J, with 19 bases in between. The CDR3 is made up of 16 amino acids.